This T cell receptor beta chain was found in a study of cytomegalovirus exposure and HLA in healthy donors. The V and J ends lost 5 bases and 4 bases respectively, with 18 bases between them. This CDR3 has 16 residues. Germline loops: CDR1 MNHNY, CDR2 SVGAGI (reference sequence). Both 60 Vbeta primers and 13 Jbeta primers went into the PCR. Some clones are missing from TCRdb's copy, which holds only in-frame ones; the method was immunoSEQ multiplex PCR. The sample carries 50,000 or so clones, approximately 71% recorded once. J is TRBJ1-5 and V is TRBV6-6, with D perhaps matching TRBD1 (6 bases). This clonotype originated in a man aged 35 to 55 in good health and CMV-seropositive. The sample comprised PBMCs. The CDR3 DNA sequence: TGTGCCAGCAGTCCCCACAGGGATACGGCTAATCAGCCCCAGCATTTT. This gives the protein CASSPHRDTANQPQHF.